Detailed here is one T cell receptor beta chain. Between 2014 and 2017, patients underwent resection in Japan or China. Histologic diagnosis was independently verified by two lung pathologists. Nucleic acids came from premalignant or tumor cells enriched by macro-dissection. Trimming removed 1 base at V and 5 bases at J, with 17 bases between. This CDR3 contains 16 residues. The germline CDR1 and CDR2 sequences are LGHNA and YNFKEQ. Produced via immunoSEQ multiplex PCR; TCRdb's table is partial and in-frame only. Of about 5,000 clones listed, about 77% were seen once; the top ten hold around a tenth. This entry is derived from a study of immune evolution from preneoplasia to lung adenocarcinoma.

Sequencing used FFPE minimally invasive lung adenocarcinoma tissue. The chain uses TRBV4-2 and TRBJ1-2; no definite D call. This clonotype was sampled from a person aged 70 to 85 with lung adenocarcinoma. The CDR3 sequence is CASSQGVEGRTYGYTF. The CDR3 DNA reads TGTGCCAGCAGCCAAGGAGTCGAAGGAAGGACTTATGGCTACACCTTC.